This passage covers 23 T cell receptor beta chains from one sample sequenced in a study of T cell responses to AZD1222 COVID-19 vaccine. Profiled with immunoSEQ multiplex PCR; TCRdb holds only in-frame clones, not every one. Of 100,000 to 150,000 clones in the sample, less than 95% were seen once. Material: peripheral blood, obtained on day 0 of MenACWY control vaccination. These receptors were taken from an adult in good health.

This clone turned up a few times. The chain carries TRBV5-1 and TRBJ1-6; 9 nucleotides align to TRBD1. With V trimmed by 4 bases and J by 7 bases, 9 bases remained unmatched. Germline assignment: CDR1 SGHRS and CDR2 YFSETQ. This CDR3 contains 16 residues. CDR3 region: CASSDPDRGGNSPLHF. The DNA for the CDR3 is TGCGCCAGCAGCGACCCTGACAGGGGGGGCAATTCACCCCTCCACTTT.

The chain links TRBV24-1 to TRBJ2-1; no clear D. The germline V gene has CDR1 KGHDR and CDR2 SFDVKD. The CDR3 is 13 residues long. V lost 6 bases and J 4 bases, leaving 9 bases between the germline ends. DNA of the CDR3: TGTGCCACCAGTCTTACAGCTTACAATGAGCAGTTCTTC. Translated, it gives CATSLTAYNEQFF.

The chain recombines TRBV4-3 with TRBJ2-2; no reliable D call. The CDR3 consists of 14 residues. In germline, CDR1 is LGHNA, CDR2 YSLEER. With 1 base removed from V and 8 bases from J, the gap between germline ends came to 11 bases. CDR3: CASSQGYLSGELFF. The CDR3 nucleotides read TGCGCCAGCAGCCAAGGATATTTAAGTGGGGAGCTGTTTTTT.

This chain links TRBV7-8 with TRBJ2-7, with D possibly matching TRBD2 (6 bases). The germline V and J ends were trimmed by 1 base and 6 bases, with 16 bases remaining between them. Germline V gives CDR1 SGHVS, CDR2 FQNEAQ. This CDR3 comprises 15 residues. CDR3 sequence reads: CASSLDWASAVEQYF. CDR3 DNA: TGTGCCAGCAGCTTAGATTGGGCTAGCGCGGTCGAGCAGTACTTC.

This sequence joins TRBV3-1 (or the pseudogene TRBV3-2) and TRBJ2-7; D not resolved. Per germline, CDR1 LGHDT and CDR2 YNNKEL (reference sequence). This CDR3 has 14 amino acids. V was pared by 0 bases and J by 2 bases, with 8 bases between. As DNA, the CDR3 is TGTGCCAGCAGCCAAGAACCCCTCGCCTACGAGCAGTACTTC. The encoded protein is CASSQEPLAYEQYF.

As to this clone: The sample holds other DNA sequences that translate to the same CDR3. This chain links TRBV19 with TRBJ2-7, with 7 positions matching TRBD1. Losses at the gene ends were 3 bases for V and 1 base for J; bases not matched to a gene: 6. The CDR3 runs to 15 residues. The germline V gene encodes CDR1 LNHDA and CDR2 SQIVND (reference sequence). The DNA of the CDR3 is TGTGCCAGTAGTATTCTGGCAGGGGGTTCCTACGAGCAGTACTTC. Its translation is CASSILAGGSYEQYF.

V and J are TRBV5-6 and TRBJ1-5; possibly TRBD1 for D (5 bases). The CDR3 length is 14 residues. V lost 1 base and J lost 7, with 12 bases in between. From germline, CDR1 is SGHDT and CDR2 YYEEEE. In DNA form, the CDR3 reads TGTGCCAGCAGCTTGAGGAGCAGGGTACAGCCCCAGCATTTT. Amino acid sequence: CASSLRSRVQPQHF.

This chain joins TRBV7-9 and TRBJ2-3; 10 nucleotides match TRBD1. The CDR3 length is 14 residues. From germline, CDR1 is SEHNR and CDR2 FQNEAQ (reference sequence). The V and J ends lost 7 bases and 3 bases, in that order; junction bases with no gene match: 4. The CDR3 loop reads CASNPGQGTDTQYF. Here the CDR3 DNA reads TGTGCCAGCAACCCGGGACAGGGGACAGATACGCAGTATTTT.

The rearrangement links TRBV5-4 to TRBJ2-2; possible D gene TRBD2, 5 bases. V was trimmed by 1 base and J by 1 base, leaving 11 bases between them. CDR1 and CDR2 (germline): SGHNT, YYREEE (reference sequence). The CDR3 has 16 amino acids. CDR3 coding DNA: TGTGCCAGCAGCTTGAATCGGGGTGTGAACACCGGGGAGCTGTTTTTT. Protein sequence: CASSLNRGVNTGELFF.

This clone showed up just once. CDR3 region: CASSEARTSGNTIYF. CDR3 nucleotides: TGTGCCAGCAGTGAAGCACGCACCTCTGGAAACACCATATATTTT. This rearrangement joins TRBV6-1 to TRBJ1-3; D is unclear. Trimming took off 0 bases at V and 0 bases at J, with 6 bases between the two ends. The CDR3 sequence is 15 residues long. CDR1 is MNHNS and CDR2 is SASEGT in the germline V gene.

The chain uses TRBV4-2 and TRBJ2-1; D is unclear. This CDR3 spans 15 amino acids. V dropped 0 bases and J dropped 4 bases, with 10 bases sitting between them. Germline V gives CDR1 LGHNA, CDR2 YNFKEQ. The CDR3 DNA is TGTGCCAGCAGCCAAGAACCGCCCTCTTACAATGAGCAGTTCTTC. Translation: CASSQEPPSYNEQFF.

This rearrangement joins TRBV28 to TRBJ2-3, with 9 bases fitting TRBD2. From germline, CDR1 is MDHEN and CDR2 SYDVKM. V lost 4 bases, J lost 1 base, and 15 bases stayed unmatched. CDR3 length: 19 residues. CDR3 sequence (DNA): TGTGCCAGCAGTTCCTTCGGACTAGCGTCAGGTCTTGGCACAGATACGCAGTATTTT. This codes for CASSSFGLASGLGTDTQYF. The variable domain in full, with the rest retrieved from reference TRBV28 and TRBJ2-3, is DVKVTQSSRYLVKRTGEKVFLECVQDMDHENMFWYRQDPGLGLRLIYFSYDVKMKEKGDIPEGYSVSREKKERFSLILESASTNQTSMYLCASSSFGLASGLGTDTQYFGPGTRLTVL.

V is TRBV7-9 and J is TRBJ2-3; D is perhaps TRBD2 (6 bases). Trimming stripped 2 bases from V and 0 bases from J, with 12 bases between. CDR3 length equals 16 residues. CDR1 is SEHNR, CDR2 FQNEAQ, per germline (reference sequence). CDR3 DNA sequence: TGTGCCAGCAGCTTAAGGCGGGGATCTAGCACAGATACGCAGTATTTT. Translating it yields CASSLRRGSSTDTQYF.

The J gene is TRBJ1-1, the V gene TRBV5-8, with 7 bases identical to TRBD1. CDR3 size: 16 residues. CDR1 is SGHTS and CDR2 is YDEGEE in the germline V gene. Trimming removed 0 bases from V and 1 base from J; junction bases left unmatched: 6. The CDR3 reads CASSLVSGGENTEAFF. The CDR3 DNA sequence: TGTGCCAGCAGCTTGGTTTCAGGGGGAGAGAACACTGAAGCTTTCTTT. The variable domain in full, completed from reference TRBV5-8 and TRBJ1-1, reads EAGVTQSPTHLIKTRGQQATLRCSPISGHTSVYWYQQALGLGLQFLLWYDEGEERNRGNFPPRFSGRQFPNYSSELNVNALELEDSALYLCASSLVSGGENTEAFFGQGTRLTVV.

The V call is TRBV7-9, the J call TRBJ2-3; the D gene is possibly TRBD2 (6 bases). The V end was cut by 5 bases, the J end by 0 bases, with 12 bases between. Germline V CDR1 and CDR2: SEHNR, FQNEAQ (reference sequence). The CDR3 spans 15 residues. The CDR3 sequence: CASSTPSESTDTQYF. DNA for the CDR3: TGTGCCAGCAGCACCCCTAGCGAAAGCACAGATACGCAGTATTTT.

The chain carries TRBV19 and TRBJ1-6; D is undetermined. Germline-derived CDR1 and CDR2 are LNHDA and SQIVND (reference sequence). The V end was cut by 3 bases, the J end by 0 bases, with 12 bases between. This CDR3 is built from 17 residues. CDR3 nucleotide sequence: TGTGCCAGTAGTATTTCGGCTGGGAGCTCCTATAATTCACCCCTCCACTTT. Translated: CASSISAGSSYNSPLHF.

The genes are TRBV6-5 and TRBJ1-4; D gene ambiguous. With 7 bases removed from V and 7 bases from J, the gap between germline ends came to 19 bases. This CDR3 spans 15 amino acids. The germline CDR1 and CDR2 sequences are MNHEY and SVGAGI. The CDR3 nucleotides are TGTGCCAGCACCTTGGAGGGCCGTCTAGGTGAAAAACTGTTTTTT. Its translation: CASTLEGRLGEKLFF.

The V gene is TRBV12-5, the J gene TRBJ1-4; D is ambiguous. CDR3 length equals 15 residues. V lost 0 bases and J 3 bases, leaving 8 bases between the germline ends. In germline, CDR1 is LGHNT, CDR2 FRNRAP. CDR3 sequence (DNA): TGTGCTAGTGGTTTGGTACCCTTAGCTAATGAAAAACTGTTTTTT. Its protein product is CASGLVPLANEKLFF.

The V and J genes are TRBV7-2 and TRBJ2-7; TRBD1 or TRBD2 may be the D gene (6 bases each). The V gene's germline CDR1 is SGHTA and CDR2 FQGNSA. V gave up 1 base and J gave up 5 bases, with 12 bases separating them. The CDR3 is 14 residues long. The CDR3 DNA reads TGTGCCAGCAGCTTAGGGGGGGCTTTGCACGAGCAGTACTTC. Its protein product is CASSLGGALHEQYF.

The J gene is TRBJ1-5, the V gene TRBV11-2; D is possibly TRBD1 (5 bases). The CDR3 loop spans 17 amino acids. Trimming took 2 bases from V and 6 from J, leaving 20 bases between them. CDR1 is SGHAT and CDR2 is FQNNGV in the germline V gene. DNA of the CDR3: TGTGCCAGCAGCTTAAAGGGCAGGGTCGGAGTCAGTCAGCCCCAGCATTTT. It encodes CASSLKGRVGVSQPQHF.

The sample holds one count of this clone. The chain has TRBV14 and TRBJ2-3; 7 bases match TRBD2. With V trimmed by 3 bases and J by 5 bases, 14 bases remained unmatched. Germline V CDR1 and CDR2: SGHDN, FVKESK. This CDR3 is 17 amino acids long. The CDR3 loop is CASSHYASGIKGDTQYF. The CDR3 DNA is TGTGCCAGCAGCCATTATGCTAGCGGCATTAAGGGAGATACGCAGTATTTT.

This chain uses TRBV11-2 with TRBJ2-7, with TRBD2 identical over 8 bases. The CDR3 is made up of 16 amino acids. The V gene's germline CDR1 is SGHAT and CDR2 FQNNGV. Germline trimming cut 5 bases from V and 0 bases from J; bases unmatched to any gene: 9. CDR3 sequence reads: CASSLFSGEGSYEQYF. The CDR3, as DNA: TGTGCCAGCAGCCTTTTTAGCGGGGAAGGCTCCTACGAGCAGTACTTC.

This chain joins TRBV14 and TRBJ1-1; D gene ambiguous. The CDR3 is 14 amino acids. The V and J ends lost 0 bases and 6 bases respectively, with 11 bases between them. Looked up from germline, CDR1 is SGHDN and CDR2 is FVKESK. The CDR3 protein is CASSQDHGVSEAFF. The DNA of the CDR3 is TGTGCCAGCAGCCAAGATCACGGGGTTTCTGAAGCTTTCTTT.